This T cell receptor (beta chain) came from a study of T cells in Graves' hyperthyroidism and ophthalmopathy. This clonotype has at least ten counts. The V and J ends lost 4 bases and 0 bases respectively, with 15 bases between them. The length of the CDR3 is 16 residues. Germline loops: CDR1 LNHNV, CDR2 YYDKDF (reference sequence). Graves' hyperthyroidism was deemed stable given no ophthalmopathy progression within 18 months. Patients with uncontrolled infections, other autoimmune diseases, pregnancy or lactation were excluded. PBMCs were sourced from 9 to 10 ml fresh peripheral blood. Regions amplified from RNA transcripts were the TCR beta CDR3 regions. The TCR CDR3 first-round RT-PCR relied on the HTBI primer set. MiXCR was run by TCRdb on the multiplex PCR reads, yielding one entry per CDR3 protein. The sample carries 470,000 or so distinct CDR3 sequences, about 20% recorded once.

V and J are TRBV15 and TRBJ2-5; possibly TRBD1 for D (6 bases). The material sequenced was blood. This TCR came from a man younger than 35 with Graves' hyperthyroidism. CDR3 sequence (DNA): TGTGCCACCAGCACCCGGACAGCCTCGTACCAAGAGACCCAGTACTTC. Amino acid sequence: CATSTRTASYQETQYF. The whole variable domain, filled in from reference TRBV15 and TRBJ2-5, reads DAMVIQNPRYQVTQFGKPVTLSCSQTLNHNVMYWYQQKSSQAPKLLFHYYDKDFNNEADTPDNFQSRRPNTSFCFLDIRSPGLGDTAMYLCATSTRTASYQETQYFGPGTRLLVL.